What follows is one TCR beta chain and its context. Its target is unknown. The isolated RNA, all of it, was reverse transcribed, so expressed TCRB transcripts were what got sequenced. Produced via immunoSEQ multiplex PCR; TCRdb's table is partial and in-frame only. The sample holds some 270,000 clones, under 13% seen once. CDR1 and CDR2 from the germline V gene are DFQATT and SNEGSKA (reference sequence). The V end was cut by 6 bases, the J end by 7 bases, with 12 bases between. The CDR3 is 11 residues long. Stem cell-like memory, regulatory, central memory and naive CD4+ cells were sorted via CD45RO/CCR7/CD25/CD127/CD95/CD27. Sorted cells reached over 95% purity in every population. The data stem from a study of beta chain features in type 1 diabetes. Findings of the study overall: For Type 1 diabetes patients, all four CD4+ subsets carried TCRB CDR3s that were moderately but significantly shorter.

This TCR came from a young man with type 1 diabetes. Sequences were obtained from naive CD4+ T cells from blood. The V and J genes are TRBV20-1 and TRBJ1-2, with D possibly TRBD1 on 6 matching bases. CDR3 residues: CSAVRTAGYTF. As DNA, the CDR3 is TGCAGTGCAGTAAGGACAGCTGGCTACACCTTC.